Sequencing of this T cell receptor beta chain was carried out in a study of blood T cell repertoires in COVID-19. Study-wide background: PBMCs, B-cell-depleted T cells, or T cells were the source of the cDNA or gDNA that made up the material.

The germline V and J ends were trimmed by 1 base and 2 bases, with 5 bases remaining between them. This CDR3 comprises 14 residues. CDR1 is LGHDT, CDR2 YNNKEL, per germline (reference sequence). As handled by the study authors: Cell counts per sample came from amplifying reference gene primers. Using immunoSEQ multiplex PCR, the repertoire was profiled, and TCRdb retains in-frame clones only, with some absent. The D gene and trimming were derived from the DNA, and the V and J assignments and clone size from that table. This sample has about 120,000 clones; 85% occur once, and the top ten carry more than 20%.

The specimen sequenced was peripheral blood. This sequence was found in a woman older than 75 with acute or convalescent COVID-19. The chain couples TRBV3-1 (or the pseudogene TRBV3-2) to TRBJ1-4; D call uncertain. CDR3: CASSQAGTNEKLFF. The DNA of the CDR3 is TGTGCCAGCAGCCAAGCAGGTACTAATGAAAAACTGTTTTTT.